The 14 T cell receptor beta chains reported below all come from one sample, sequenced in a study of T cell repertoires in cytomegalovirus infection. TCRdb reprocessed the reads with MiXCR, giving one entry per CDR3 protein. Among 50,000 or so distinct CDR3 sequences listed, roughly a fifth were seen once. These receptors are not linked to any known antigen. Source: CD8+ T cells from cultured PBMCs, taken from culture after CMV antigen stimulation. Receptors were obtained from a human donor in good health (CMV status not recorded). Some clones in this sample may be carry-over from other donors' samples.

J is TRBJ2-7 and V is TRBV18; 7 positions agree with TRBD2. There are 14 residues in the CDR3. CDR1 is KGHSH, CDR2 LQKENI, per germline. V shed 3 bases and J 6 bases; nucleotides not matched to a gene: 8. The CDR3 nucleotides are TGTGCCAGCTCACCGGCTCGGGGGAGGGGCGAGCAGTACTTC. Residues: CASSPARGRGEQYF.

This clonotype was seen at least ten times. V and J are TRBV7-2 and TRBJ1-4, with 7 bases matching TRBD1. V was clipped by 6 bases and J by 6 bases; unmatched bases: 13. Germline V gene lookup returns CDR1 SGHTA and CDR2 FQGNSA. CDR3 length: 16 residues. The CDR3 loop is CASSAPTTGIYEKLFF. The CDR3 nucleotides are TGTGCCAGCAGTGCGCCAACGACAGGGATTTATGAAAAACTGTTTTTT.

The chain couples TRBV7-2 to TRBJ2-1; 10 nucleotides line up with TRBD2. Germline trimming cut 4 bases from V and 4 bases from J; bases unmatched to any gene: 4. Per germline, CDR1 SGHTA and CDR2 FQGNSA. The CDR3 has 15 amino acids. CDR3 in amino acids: CASSSSGRGYNEQFF. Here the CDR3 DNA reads TGTGCCAGCAGCTCTAGCGGGAGAGGTTACAATGAGCAGTTCTTC. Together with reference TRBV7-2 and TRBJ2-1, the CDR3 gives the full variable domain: GAGVSQSPSNKVTEKGKDVELRCDPISGHTALYWYRQSLGQGLEFLIYFQGNSAPDKSGLPSDRFSAERTGGSVSTLTIQRTQQEDSAVYLCASSSSGRGYNEQFFGPGTRLTVL.

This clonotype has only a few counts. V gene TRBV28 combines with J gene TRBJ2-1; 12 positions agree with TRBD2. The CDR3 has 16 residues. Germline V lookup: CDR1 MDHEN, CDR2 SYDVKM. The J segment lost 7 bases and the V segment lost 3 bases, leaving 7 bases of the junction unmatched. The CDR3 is CASSFLAGGPVNEQFF. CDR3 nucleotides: TGTGCCAGCAGTTTCCTAGCGGGAGGGCCAGTAAATGAGCAGTTCTTC.

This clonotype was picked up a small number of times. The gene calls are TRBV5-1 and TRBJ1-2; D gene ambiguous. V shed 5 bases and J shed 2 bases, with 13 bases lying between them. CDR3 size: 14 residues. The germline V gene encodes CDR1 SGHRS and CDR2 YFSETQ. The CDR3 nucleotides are TGCGCCAGCAGGCCAGGTTTGGGAAACTATGGCTACACCTTC. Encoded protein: CASRPGLGNYGYTF.

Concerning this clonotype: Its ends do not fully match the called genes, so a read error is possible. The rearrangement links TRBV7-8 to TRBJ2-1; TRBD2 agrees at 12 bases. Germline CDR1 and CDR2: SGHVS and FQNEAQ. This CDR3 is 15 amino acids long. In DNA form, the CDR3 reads TGTGCCAGCAGCCTAGCGGGAGGGCCGGGCAATGAGCAGTTCTTC. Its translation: CASSLAGGPGNEQFF.

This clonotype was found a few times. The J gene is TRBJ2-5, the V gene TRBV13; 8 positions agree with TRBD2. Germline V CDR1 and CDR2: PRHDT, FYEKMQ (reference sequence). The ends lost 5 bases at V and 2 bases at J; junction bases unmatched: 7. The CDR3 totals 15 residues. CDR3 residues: CASSPWTSQQETQYF. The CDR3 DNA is TGTGCCAGCAGCCCGTGGACTAGCCAACAAGAGACCCAGTACTTC.

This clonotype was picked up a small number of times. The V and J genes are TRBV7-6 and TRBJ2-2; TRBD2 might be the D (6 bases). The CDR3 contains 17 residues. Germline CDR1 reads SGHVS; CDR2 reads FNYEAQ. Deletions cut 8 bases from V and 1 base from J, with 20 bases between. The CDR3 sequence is CASLPRYQGGNTGELFF. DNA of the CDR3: TGTGCCAGCTTACCACGATACCAGGGAGGGAACACCGGGGAGCTGTTTTTT.

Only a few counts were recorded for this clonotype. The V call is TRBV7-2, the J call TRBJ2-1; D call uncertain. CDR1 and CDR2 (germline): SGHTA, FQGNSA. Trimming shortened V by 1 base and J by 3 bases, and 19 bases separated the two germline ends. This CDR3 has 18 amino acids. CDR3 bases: TGTGCCAGCAGCTTAGTTGCCTCTCTAGGAGCGAGCTACAATGAGCAGTTCTTC. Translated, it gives CASSLVASLGASYNEQFF.

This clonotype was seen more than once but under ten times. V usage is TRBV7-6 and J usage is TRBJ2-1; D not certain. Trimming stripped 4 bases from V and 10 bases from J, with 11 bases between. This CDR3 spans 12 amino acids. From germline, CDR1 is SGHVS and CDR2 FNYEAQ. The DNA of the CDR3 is TGTGCCAGCAGCTATAGGTTGGCAGAGCAGTTCTTC. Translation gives CASSYRLAEQFF.

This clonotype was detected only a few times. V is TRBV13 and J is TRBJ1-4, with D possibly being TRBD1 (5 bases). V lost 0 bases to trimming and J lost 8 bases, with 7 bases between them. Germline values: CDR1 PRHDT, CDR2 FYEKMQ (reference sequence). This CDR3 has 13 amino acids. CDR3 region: CASSLGDMEKLFF. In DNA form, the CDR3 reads TGTGCCAGCAGCTTAGGGGACATGGAAAAACTGTTTTTT.

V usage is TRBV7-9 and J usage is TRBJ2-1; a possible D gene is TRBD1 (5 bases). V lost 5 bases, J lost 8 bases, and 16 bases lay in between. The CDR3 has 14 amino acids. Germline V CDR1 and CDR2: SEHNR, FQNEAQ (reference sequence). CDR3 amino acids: CASSGQRGAYEQFF. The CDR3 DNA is TGTGCCAGCAGCGGGCAAAGGGGCGCCTATGAGCAGTTCTTC.

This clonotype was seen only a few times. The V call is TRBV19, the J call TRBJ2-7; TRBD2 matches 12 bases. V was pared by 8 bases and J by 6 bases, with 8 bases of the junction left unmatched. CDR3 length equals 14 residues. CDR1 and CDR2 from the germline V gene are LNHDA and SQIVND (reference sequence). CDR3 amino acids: CASSVLAGGGEQYF. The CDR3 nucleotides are TGTGCCAGTTCCGTACTAGCGGGAGGCGGCGAGCAGTACTTC.

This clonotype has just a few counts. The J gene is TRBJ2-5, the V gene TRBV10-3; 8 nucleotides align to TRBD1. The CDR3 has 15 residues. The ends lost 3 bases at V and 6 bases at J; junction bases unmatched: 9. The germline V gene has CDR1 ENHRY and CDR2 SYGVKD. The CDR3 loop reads CAISDRSGGLKTQYF. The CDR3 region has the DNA TGTGCCATCAGTGATAGATCAGGGGGCCTCAAGACCCAGTACTTC.